Here is one T cell receptor (beta chain) with its context. Its antigen remains unknown. These data are taken from a study of CD8+CD57+ T cells in acquired aplastic anemia. Study details: Mean yield of DNA from sorted CD4+ and CD8+ cells was approximately 3 ug.

Profiling that covered TCR beta VDJ and CDR3 relied on genomic DNA as its template. TCRdb used MiXCR to reprocess the reads, holding one entry per CDR3 protein. The sample yields a few hundred thousand distinct CDR3 sequences, around 63% seen once. Germline CDR1 reads SEHNR; CDR2 reads FQNEAQ (reference sequence). Trimming removed 10 bases from V and 6 bases from J, with 18 bases in between. CDR3 length: 13 residues. Study results and caveats: Patients versus controls showed no significant CD8+ Simpson's diversity difference. Overlap between patients and controls comprised about 28 CD8+ CDR3 sequences.

The chain links TRBV7-9 to TRBJ1-1, with D possibly matching TRBD1 (5 bases). The TCR was taken from a human donor in good health. Sequences were obtained from sorted CD4+, CD8+, or CD8+CD57+ T cells (not recorded which) from PBMCs. Written as DNA, the CDR3 is TGTGCCAACAATCGTAAGAAGGGGTCTGAAGCTTTCTTT. This codes for CANNRKKGSEAFF.